This T cell receptor beta chain appears in the sequencing data of a study of cytomegalovirus exposure and HLA in healthy donors. The V gene's germline CDR1 is MNHNY and CDR2 SVGAGI (reference sequence). The trim removed 9 bases at V and 6 bases at J, leaving 15 bases unmatched. The CDR3 loop spans 15 amino acids. PCR involved 60 Vbeta and 13 Jbeta primers. The table came from immunoSEQ multiplex PCR; TCRdb's copy has only in-frame clones and leaves some out. The sample data list over 120,000 clones. This TCR was recovered from a male donor in good health and CMV-seronegative. This rearrangement joins TRBV6-6 to TRBJ1-2; 8 bases map to TRBD1. The specimen sequenced was PBMCs. As DNA, the CDR3 is TGTGCCAGTGGGCTTGCAGGGGGCGATTCTGATGGCTACACCTTC. This sequence encodes CASGLAGGDSDGYTF.